The 19 T cell receptor beta chains presented below share a single source sample, sequenced in a study of blood T cell repertoires in COVID-19. The assay was immunoSEQ multiplex PCR, and TCRdb's table has in-frame clones only and misses some. This table has 120,000 or so clones, around 81% appearing once. The material sequenced was peripheral blood. These receptors all come from a woman between 50 and 59 years old with acute or convalescent COVID-19.

The V and J genes are TRBV5-1 and TRBJ2-1, with TRBD2 matching over 8 bases. V lost 0 bases to trimming and J lost 9 bases; unmatched junction nucleotides: 8. From germline, CDR1 is SGHRS and CDR2 YFSETQ. The CDR3 covers 15 residues. The CDR3 DNA sequence: TGCGCCAGCAGCTTGGCCCCGGGAGGGCCGACTGAGCAGTTCTTC. This gives the protein CASSLAPGGPTEQFF.

This chain joins TRBV4-2 and TRBJ2-1, with TRBD2 as a possible D gene (5 bases). Trimming removed 1 base at V and 1 base at J, with 5 bases between. The V gene's germline CDR1 is LGHNA and CDR2 YNFKEQ. This CDR3 is 14 amino acids long. The CDR3 nucleotides are TGTGCCAGCAGCCAAGGGAGGTCCTACAATGAGCAGTTCTTC. This codes for CASSQGRSYNEQFF.

This clone appeared once. The chain recombines TRBV18 with TRBJ2-1; 8 bases map to TRBD2. Trimming removed 5 bases from V and 0 bases from J; junction bases left unmatched: 6. Germline V gives CDR1 KGHSH, CDR2 LQKENI. The CDR3 spans 16 residues. CDR3 in amino acids: CASSKIAGSSYNEQFF. The CDR3 DNA sequence: TGTGCCAGCTCAAAAATAGCGGGGAGCTCCTACAATGAGCAGTTCTTC.

V gene TRBV6-5 combines with J gene TRBJ1-6, with 8 positions matching TRBD1. V lost 5 bases to trimming and J lost 11 bases; unmatched junction nucleotides: 8. This CDR3 has 14 amino acids. CDR1 is MNHEY, CDR2 SVGAGI, per germline. CDR3 residues: CASSNNRGGPPLHF. The CDR3 region has the DNA TGTGCCAGCAGTAACAACAGGGGGGGTCCACCCCTCCACTTT.

This chain joins TRBV11-3 and TRBJ2-2, with D possibly being TRBD1 (7 bases). Germline assignment: CDR1 SGHNT and CDR2 YENEEA. Deletions cut 3 bases from V and 8 bases from J, with 16 bases between. The CDR3 runs to 15 residues. CDR3 in DNA: TGTGCCAGCAGCTTTCAGGGGGAGGCGGTAGGGGAGCTGTTTTTT. Translating gives CASSFQGEAVGELFF.

The chain employs TRBV7-9 and TRBJ2-3; D may be TRBD2 (7 bases). The CDR3 has 15 residues. Germline CDR1 reads SEHNR; CDR2 reads FQNEAQ (reference sequence). Trimming left V 4 bases short and J 5 bases short, with 16 bases between. CDR3 DNA sequence: TGTGCCAGCAGCTCGTTTATGGGGGGGCTAGATACGCAGTATTTT. This encodes CASSSFMGGLDTQYF. The full variable domain, with the rest looked up from reference TRBV7-9 and TRBJ2-3, is DTGVSQNPRHKITKRGQNVTFRCDPISEHNRLYWYRQTLGQGPEFLTYFQNEAQLEKSRLLSDRFSAERPKGSFSTLEIQRTEQGDSAMYLCASSSFMGGLDTQYFGPGTRLTVL.

This clone was counted a few times. The chain links TRBV11-3 to TRBJ2-1; D is possibly TRBD2 (6 bases). CDR3 length: 14 residues. Germline CDR1 reads SGHNT; CDR2 reads YENEEA. Trimming removed 5 bases at V and 7 bases at J, with 15 bases between. CDR3 region: CASSPRTGGNEQFF. The DNA for the CDR3 is TGTGCCAGCAGCCCACGGACCGGAGGGAATGAGCAGTTCTTC.

J is TRBJ1-2 and V is TRBV6-5, with 7 bases matching TRBD1. Trimming at V came to 7 bases and at J to 4 bases, leaving 6 bases not matched to a gene. The CDR3 has 13 residues. Per germline, CDR1 MNHEY and CDR2 SVGAGI. CDR3 amino acids: CASTQDRVYGYTF. The CDR3 coding sequence is TGTGCCAGCACCCAAGACAGGGTCTATGGCTACACCTTC.

This clone turned up a few times. The rearrangement joins TRBV10-3 to TRBJ1-1; D not resolved. The CDR3 has 12 amino acids. V shed 10 bases and J shed 4 bases, with 13 bases lying between them. Per germline, CDR1 ENHRY and CDR2 SYGVKD. CDR3 bases: TGTGCCACATCGTTCGCGGGCACTGAAGCTTTCTTT. As protein: CATSFAGTEAFF.

The genes are TRBV5-1 and TRBJ1-2, with D possibly TRBD1 on 6 matching bases. This CDR3 has 14 residues. V lost 3 bases to trimming and J lost 2 bases, with 11 bases between them. CDR1 and CDR2 from the germline V gene are SGHRS and YFSETQ. This CDR3 is CASSSKQGNYGYTF. As DNA, the CDR3 is TGCGCCAGCAGCTCGAAACAGGGCAACTATGGCTACACCTTC.

V usage is TRBV29-1 and J usage is TRBJ2-7; D might be TRBD2 (5 bases). Germline assignment: CDR1 SQVTM and CDR2 ANQGSEA. Trimming pared 6 bases from V and 0 bases from J, leaving 12 bases between. This CDR3 region has 13 residues. Here the CDR3 reads CSVADGVSYEQYF. DNA for the CDR3: TGCAGCGTCGCGGACGGGGTCTCCTACGAGCAGTACTTC.

This sequence joins TRBV28 and TRBJ2-1; 10 bases match TRBD1. Germline V lookup: CDR1 MDHEN, CDR2 SYDVKM. J lost 5 bases, V lost 6 bases, and 10 bases had no gene match. This CDR3 comprises 16 residues. The CDR3 sequence is CASSPTGTGEDNEQFF. In DNA form, the CDR3 reads TGTGCCAGCAGCCCAACCGGGACAGGGGAAGACAATGAGCAGTTCTTC.

The table lists this clone with a few counts. The chain employs TRBV29-1 and TRBJ1-1, with D possibly matching TRBD1 (6 bases). CDR3 length: 15 amino acids. CDR1 and CDR2 (germline): SQVTM, ANQGSEA. V dropped 4 bases and J dropped 1 base, with 16 bases sitting between them. Here the CDR3 reads CSVVDGGRGNTEAFF. The CDR3 nucleotides are TGCAGCGTTGTGGATGGGGGCAGGGGGAACACTGAAGCTTTCTTT.

CDR3 residues: CASSGPSNQPQHF. CDR3 DNA: TGTGCCAGCAGTGGGCCAAGCAATCAGCCCCAGCATTTT. The V and J genes are TRBV12-3 or TRBV12-4 and TRBJ1-5; D is unresolved. Trimming cost V 5 bases and J 1 base, with 6 bases left between them. This CDR3 has 13 residues.

The gene calls are TRBV24-1 and TRBJ1-1; D is undetermined. The CDR3 has 13 residues. The V end lost 9 bases, the J end lost 3 bases, and 13 bases lay between the germline ends. From germline, CDR1 is KGHDR and CDR2 SFDVKD. Here the CDR3 reads CATCGGSDTEAFF. The CDR3 coding sequence is TGTGCCACCTGCGGAGGGAGTGACACTGAAGCTTTCTTT.

This chain connects TRBV11-2 to TRBJ2-3; no firm D call. CDR1 is SGHAT and CDR2 is FQNNGV in the germline V gene. The V gene lost 1 base and the J gene lost 2 bases, with 10 bases spanning the gap. This CDR3 spans 15 amino acids. CDR3 in DNA: TGTGCCAGCAGCTTAGGGGTCACAGACACAGATACGCAGTATTTT. This encodes CASSLGVTDTDTQYF. Full variable domain (missing parts from reference TRBV11-2 and TRBJ2-3): EAGVAQSPRYKIIEKRQSVAFWCNPISGHATLYWYQQILGQGPKLLIQFQNNGVVDDSQLPKDRFSAERLKGVDSTLKIQPAKLEDSAVYLCASSLGVTDTDTQYFGPGTRLTVL.

The chain employs TRBV28 and TRBJ2-3; 8 bases align to TRBD2. V lost 7 bases and J lost 2; bases outside the gene matches: 5. The CDR3 spans 14 residues. The germline gives CDR1 MDHEN, CDR2 SYDVKM. The CDR3 here is CASTTSGLTDTQYF. Written as DNA, the CDR3 is TGTGCCAGCACTACTAGCGGACTCACAGATACGCAGTATTTT.

The chain uses TRBV5-1 and TRBJ2-2; the match to TRBD1 covers 7 bases. There are 16 residues in the CDR3. CDR1 SGHRS and CDR2 YFSETQ come from the germline V gene. Losses at the gene ends were 4 bases for V and 4 bases for J; bases not matched to a gene: 10. CDR3 nucleotide sequence: TGCGCCAGCAGCCGGGGACAGCGTGTGGGCACCGGGGAGCTGTTTTTT. Encoded protein: CASSRGQRVGTGELFF.

The gene calls are TRBV20-1 and TRBJ2-7; 9 bases fit TRBD2. The CDR3 consists of 15 residues. The junction had 6 bases not matched to a gene; V was cut back by 3 bases and J by 0 bases. Germline V gives CDR1 DFQATT, CDR2 SNEGSKA (reference sequence). CDR3 coding DNA: TGCAGTGCTAGTGCCTCGACTAGCGGCTCCTACGAGCAGTACTTC. As protein: CSASASTSGSYEQYF.